A single sample is the source of the 9 T cell receptor beta chains below, sequenced in a study of OX40 agonist ivuxolimab in advanced cancers. The repertoire was sequenced with immunoSEQ multiplex PCR; TCRdb's copy has only in-frame clones and lacks some. The data show roughly 60,000 clones, approximately 90% seen once. The starting material was CD4+ or CD8+ T cells sorted from blood, obtained in a trial of the OX40 agonist ivuxolimab. The receptors here all came from an adult with an advanced solid tumor such as melanoma, head and neck, liver or kidney cancer.

The V call is TRBV11-3, the J call TRBJ2-7; D gene ambiguous. V shed 2 bases and J shed 3 bases, with 14 bases lying between them. The V gene's germline CDR1 is SGHNT and CDR2 YENEEA. The CDR3 loop spans 15 amino acids. The CDR3 nucleotides are TGTGCCAGCAGCTTACAAAGTCCCACAAGCTACGAGCAGTACTTC. Its translation: CASSLQSPTSYEQYF.

V is TRBV5-1 and J is TRBJ1-1; D might be TRBD1 (5 bases). CDR1 is SGHRS, CDR2 YFSETQ, per germline. The V end was cut by 0 bases, the J end by 6 bases, with 12 bases between. This CDR3 is built from 14 residues. CDR3 sequence (DNA): TGCGCCAGCAGCTTGGCAGCCGGGGACTCTGAAGCTTTCTTT. Its protein product is CASSLAAGDSEAFF.

The count of this clone is one. The chain couples TRBV7-9 to TRBJ2-2, with D unresolved. The CDR3 length is 15 residues. V was trimmed by 5 bases and J by 6 bases, leaving 16 bases between them. Germline V gives CDR1 SEHNR, CDR2 FQNEAQ (reference sequence). As DNA, the CDR3 is TGTGCCAGCAGCATTAGACCCTCCAGGTCCGGGGAGCTGTTTTTT. Translated, it gives CASSIRPSRSGELFF.

The rearrangement uses TRBV13 and TRBJ1-6; 7 nucleotides align to TRBD1. Germline V CDR1 and CDR2: PRHDT, FYEKMQ (reference sequence). CDR3 length equals 14 residues. Trimming at V came to 0 bases and at J to 9 bases, leaving 2 bases not matched to a gene. The CDR3, as DNA: TGTGCCAGCAGCTTAGGGGGACAGCGTTCACCCCTCCACTTT. Its translation is CASSLGGQRSPLHF.

J is TRBJ2-7 and V is TRBV9, with D possibly TRBD1 on 6 matching bases. V was trimmed by 0 bases and J by 1 base, leaving 11 bases between them. Germline V CDR1 and CDR2: SGDLS, YYNGEE. CDR3 length: 15 residues. The CDR3 region has the DNA TGTGCCAGCAGCGTAGGGACAGCGTCGTCCTACGAGCAGTACTTC. It is translated as CASSVGTASSYEQYF.

The CDR3 sequence is CASSLPSVGRGYQPQHF. CDR3 sequence (DNA): TGTGCCAGCAGTTTACCTTCAGTTGGCAGGGGTTATCAGCCCCAGCATTTT. This chain connects TRBV28 to TRBJ1-5; TRBD1 might be the D (6 bases). The germline V gene encodes CDR1 MDHEN and CDR2 SYDVKM. The V and J ends lost 2 bases and 5 bases respectively, with 19 bases between them. CDR3 length: 17 residues.

This chain uses TRBV30 with TRBJ2-7; TRBD1 is a possible D gene (5 bases). CDR3 length equals 14 residues. Trimming took 3 bases from V and 0 from J, leaving 12 bases between them. Germline values: CDR1 GTSNPN, CDR2 SVGIG (reference sequence). The CDR3: CAWRTHRSSYEQYF. In DNA, the CDR3 is TGTGCCTGGAGAACCCACAGGAGCTCCTACGAGCAGTACTTC.

The chain carries TRBV6-1 and TRBJ2-7, with TRBD1 as a possible D gene (6 bases). The CDR3 length is 18 residues. The V gene lost 1 base and the J gene lost 2 bases, with 21 bases spanning the gap. CDR1 MNHNS and CDR2 SASEGT come from the germline V gene. The DNA for the CDR3 is TGTGCCAGCAGTGAAGGCTTGGTCACGGGACAACTTACCTACGAGCAGTACTTC. This encodes CASSEGLVTGQLTYEQYF.

The CDR3 loop is CASSFNKGLSNQPQHF. The CDR3 nucleotides are TGTGCCAGCAGCTTTAATAAGGGGTTGAGCAATCAGCCCCAGCATTTT. The V gene is TRBV7-8, the J gene TRBJ1-5, with D maybe TRBD1 (5 bases). CDR3 size: 16 residues. Trimming took off 3 bases at V and 1 base at J, with 13 bases between the two ends. Germline CDR1 SGHVS, CDR2 FQNEAQ.